This T cell receptor (beta chain) was identified during a study of blood T cell repertoires in COVID-19. The authors' processing: Scientists estimated how many nucleated cells there were by amplifying reference gene primers. The assay was immunoSEQ multiplex PCR, and TCRdb's table has in-frame clones only and misses some. Clonal size and the V and J genes are those of that table, whereas D and trimming came from the DNA. The repertoire holds over 200,000 clones, with about nine tenths as singletons. The CDR3 covers 16 residues. V lost 0 bases to trimming and J lost 2 bases; unmatched junction nucleotides: 1. Germline assignment: CDR1 SGHRS and CDR2 YFSETQ.

Specimen: peripheral blood. The clonotype originates from a man aged 30-40 years who had recovered from COVID-19. The rearrangement joins TRBV5-1 to TRBJ2-5; 13 bases are a match to TRBD2. The CDR3 loop reads CASSLAGLAGQETQYF. Here the CDR3 DNA reads TGCGCCAGCAGCTTGGCGGGACTAGCGGGGCAAGAGACCCAGTACTTC.